At least ten counts were recorded for the clone carrying this T cell receptor (beta chain). What it recognizes is unknown. The source of the sample is a study of human T cells and chemical hapten exposure. Study at large: Patch tests applied 0.01% DPC to the upper back and were scored after 6 days.

Time point denoted: patch test 1, 2 weeks after DPC sensitization. Treatment indicated: therapeutic diphenylcyclopropenone sensitization with weekly scalp DPC. Total RNA was isolated from unfractionated whole blood. The CDR3 sequence is 13 residues long. The germline gives CDR1 DFQATT, CDR2 SNEGSKA (reference sequence). The V end lost 6 bases, the J end lost 0 bases, and 9 bases lay between the germline ends. Broader study findings: Following DPC sensitization, TCRs present above 1 in 1000 frequency showed no change.

As originally analysed: Approximately 100,000 TCRs per sample was the median, with a range of roughly 20,000 to 750,000. Each CDR3 protein is one row after TCRdb ran MiXCR on the RACE reads. TCRdb, not the authors, supplied the V and J calls. Here the sample spans about 120,000 distinct CDR3 sequences, roughly 13% being singletons. This sequence was found in a man between 18 and 29 years old with alopecia areata. Some clones in this sample may be carry-over from other donors' samples. This chain connects TRBV20-1 to TRBJ1-3; perhaps TRBD1 as D (5 bases). Source: whole blood, taken in connection with sensitization to the hapten diphenylcyclopropenone (DPC). CDR3 nucleotides: TGCAGTGCCGCAGGGCACTCTGGAAACACCATATATTTT. The encoded protein is CSAAGHSGNTIYF.